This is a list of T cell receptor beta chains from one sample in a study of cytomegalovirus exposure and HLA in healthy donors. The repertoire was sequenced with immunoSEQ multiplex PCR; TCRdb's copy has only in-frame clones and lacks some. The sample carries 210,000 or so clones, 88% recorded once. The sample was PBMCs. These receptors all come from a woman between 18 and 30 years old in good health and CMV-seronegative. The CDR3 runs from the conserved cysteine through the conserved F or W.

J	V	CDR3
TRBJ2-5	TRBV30	CAWRGGLAGVECETQYF
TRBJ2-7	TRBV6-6	CASSLLAGGPYEQYF
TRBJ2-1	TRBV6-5	CASSMYRGTYNEQFF
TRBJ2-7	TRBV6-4	CASSDTRDRGSLYEQYF
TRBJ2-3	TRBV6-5	CASSYWRGDTQYF
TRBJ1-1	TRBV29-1	CSCQGERTGNTEAFF
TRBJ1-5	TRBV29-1	CSVGQAEGRPQHF
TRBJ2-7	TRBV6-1	CASSGGQRFYEQYF
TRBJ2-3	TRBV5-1	CASSFQGDLDTQYF
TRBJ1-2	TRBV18	CASSPPATGWANYGYTF
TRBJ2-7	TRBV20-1	CSASRVDEQYF
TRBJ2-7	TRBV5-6	CASSEGGTGGVYEQYF
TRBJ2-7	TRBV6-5	CASREVTSYEQYF
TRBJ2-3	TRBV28	CASRELAGASTDTQYF
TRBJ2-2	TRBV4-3	CASSQLTGYGELFF
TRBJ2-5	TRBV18	CASSPRGPSGTQETQYF
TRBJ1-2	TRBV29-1	CSVDQMGTVKHGYTF
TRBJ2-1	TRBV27	CASNMIAGLAGVAGEQFF
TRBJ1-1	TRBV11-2	CASSLEPGQGTEAFF
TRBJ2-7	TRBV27	CASSTRAGTSLGQYF
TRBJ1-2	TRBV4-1	CASSQSVANYGYTF
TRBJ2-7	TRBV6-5	CASSAGGIYEQYF
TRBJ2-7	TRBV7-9	CASSSGGLAGSYYEQYF